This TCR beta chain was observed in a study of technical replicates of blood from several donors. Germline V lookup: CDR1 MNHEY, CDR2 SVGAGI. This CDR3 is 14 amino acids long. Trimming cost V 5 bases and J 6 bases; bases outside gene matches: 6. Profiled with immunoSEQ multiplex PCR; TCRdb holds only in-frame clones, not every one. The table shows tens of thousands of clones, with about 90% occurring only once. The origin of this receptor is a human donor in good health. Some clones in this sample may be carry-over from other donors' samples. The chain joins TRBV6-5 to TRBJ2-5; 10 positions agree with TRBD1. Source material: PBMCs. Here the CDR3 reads CASSNRQGAKTQYF. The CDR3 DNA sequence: TGTGCCAGCAGTAACCGACAGGGGGCAAAGACCCAGTACTTC.